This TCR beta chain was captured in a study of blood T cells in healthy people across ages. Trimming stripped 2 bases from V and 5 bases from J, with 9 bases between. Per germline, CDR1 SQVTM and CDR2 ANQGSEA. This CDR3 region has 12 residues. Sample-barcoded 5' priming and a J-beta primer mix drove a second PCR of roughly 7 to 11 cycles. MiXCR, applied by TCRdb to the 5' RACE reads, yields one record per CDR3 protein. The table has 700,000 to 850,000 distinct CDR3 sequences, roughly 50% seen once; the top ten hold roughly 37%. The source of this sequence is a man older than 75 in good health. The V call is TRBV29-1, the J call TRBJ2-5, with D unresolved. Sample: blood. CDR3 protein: CSVERFQETQYF. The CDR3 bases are TGCAGCGTTGAAAGGTTTCAGGAGACCCAGTACTTC.